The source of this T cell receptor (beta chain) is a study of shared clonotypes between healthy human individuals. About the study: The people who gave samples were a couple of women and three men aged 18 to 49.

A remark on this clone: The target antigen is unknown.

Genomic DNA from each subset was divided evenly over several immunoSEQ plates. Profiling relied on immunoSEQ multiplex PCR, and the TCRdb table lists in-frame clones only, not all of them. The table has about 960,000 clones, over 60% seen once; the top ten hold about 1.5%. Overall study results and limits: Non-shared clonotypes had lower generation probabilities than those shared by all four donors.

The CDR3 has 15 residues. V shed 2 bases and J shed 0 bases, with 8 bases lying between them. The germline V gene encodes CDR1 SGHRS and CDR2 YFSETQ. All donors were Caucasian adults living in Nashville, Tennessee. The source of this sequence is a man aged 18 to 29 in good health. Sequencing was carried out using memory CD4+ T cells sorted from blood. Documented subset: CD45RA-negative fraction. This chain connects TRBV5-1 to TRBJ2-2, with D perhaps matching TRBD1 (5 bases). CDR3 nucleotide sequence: TGCGCCAGCAGCTTCCTGACAGCGAACACCGGGGAGCTGTTTTTT. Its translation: CASSFLTANTGELFF.